These 18 T cell receptor beta chains originate from one sample sequenced in a study of blood T cell repertoires in COVID-19. Clones were read by immunoSEQ multiplex PCR, and TCRdb kept only the in-frame ones, dropping some. The data show 200,000 to 250,000 clones, around 90% seen once. The sample was PBMCs or T cells enriched from blood (not recorded which). These receptors originate from a man aged 25 to 40 who had recovered from COVID-19.

The chain carries TRBV25-1 and TRBJ1-2; D not certain. CDR3 length: 15 amino acids. Germline V gene data show CDR1 as MGHDK and CDR2 as SYGVNS. Trimming removed 1 base at V and 2 bases at J, with 11 bases between. The CDR3 bases are TGTGCCAGCAGTGAATGGGAGGGCCCCAACTATGGCTACACCTTC. This sequence encodes CASSEWEGPNYGYTF.

The chain combines TRBV2 with TRBJ1-2; 8 nucleotides match TRBD1. V gave up 6 bases and J gave up 4 bases; unmatched junction bases: 4. The CDR3 consists of 13 residues. The germline CDR1 and CDR2 sequences are SNHLY and FYNNEI. CDR3 residues: CASSATGVYGYTF. The CDR3 nucleotides are TGTGCCAGCAGCGCGACAGGGGTCTATGGCTACACCTTC.

This chain's CDR3 is CASSVAAEGTQYF. The DNA for the CDR3 is TGTGCCAGCAGCGTAGCGGCGGAGGGAACCCAGTACTTC. This chain joins TRBV9 and TRBJ2-5; possible D gene TRBD2, 6 bases. Germline lookup yields CDR1 SGDLS and CDR2 YYNGEE. Deletions cut 0 bases from V and 8 bases from J, with 11 bases between. The CDR3 totals 13 residues. Together with reference TRBV9 and TRBJ2-5, the CDR3 gives the full variable domain: DSGVTQTPKHLITATGQRVTLRCSPRSGDLSVYWYQQSLDQGLQFLIQYYNGEERAKGNILERFSAQQFPDLHSELNLSSLELGDSALYFCASSVAAEGTQYFGPGTRLLVL.

J is TRBJ1-1 and V is TRBV6-5; 8 nucleotides agree with TRBD1. CDR1 is MNHEY, CDR2 SVGAGI, per germline. The CDR3 consists of 15 residues. The V and J ends lost 7 bases and 5 bases, in that order; junction bases with no gene match: 12. Here the CDR3 reads CASNRGGQLKTEAFF. As DNA, the CDR3 is TGTGCCAGCAACAGGGGGGGACAGCTAAAAACTGAAGCTTTCTTT.

This sequence joins TRBV18 and TRBJ2-1; 9 nucleotides align to TRBD1. This CDR3 region has 17 residues. CDR1 is KGHSH and CDR2 is LQKENI in the germline V gene. Unmatched junction bases numbered 9, after V lost 0 bases and J lost 6 bases. The CDR3 nucleotides read TGTGCCAGCTCACCACCGGGGGCCGGGACAGGGATCAATGAGCAGTTCTTC. This translates into CASSPPGAGTGINEQFF.

This chain joins TRBV20-1 and TRBJ2-3; TRBD2 matches at 7 bases. CDR3 length: 14 residues. The germline V gene encodes CDR1 DFQATT and CDR2 SNEGSKA (reference sequence). Germline trimming cut 3 bases from V and 5 bases from J; bases unmatched to any gene: 8. CDR3 in amino acids: CSASSASGGDTQYF. The CDR3 DNA follows: TGCAGTGCTAGTAGTGCTAGCGGTGGAGATACGCAGTATTTT.

The rearrangement links TRBV7-9 to TRBJ2-7; 9 bases match TRBD1. V trimming: 3 bases; J trimming: 3 bases; junction bases outside the gene matches: 3. CDR3 length equals 14 residues. From germline, CDR1 is SEHNR and CDR2 FQNEAQ (reference sequence). CDR3 DNA sequence: TGTGCCAGCAGCTTCGGGACAGGGCGCTACGAGCAGTACTTC. Its protein is CASSFGTGRYEQYF.

The CDR3 nucleotides are TGTGCCAGCAGCGGACCACTAGCGGGGGAGTCCAAAAACATTCAGTACTTC. It is translated as CASSGPLAGESKNIQYF. The chain has TRBV9 and TRBJ2-4; 11 nucleotides line up with TRBD2. This CDR3 has 17 amino acids. Germline V gene lookup returns CDR1 SGDLS and CDR2 YYNGEE. The V segment lost 3 bases and the J segment 2 bases; nucleotides outside the gene matches: 7.

The V gene is TRBV27, the J gene TRBJ1-4, with D perhaps matching TRBD1 (5 bases). The germline CDR1 and CDR2 sequences are MNHEY and SMNVEV (reference sequence). Trimming stripped 4 bases from V and 6 bases from J, with 15 bases between. This CDR3 is built from 15 residues. CDR3 residues: CASSSAGGEHEKLFF. For the CDR3, the DNA is TGTGCCAGCAGTTCGGCTGGGGGGGAGCATGAAAAACTGTTTTTT.

A remark on this clone: Different DNA sequences within this sample yield the same CDR3. V gene TRBV5-1 combines with J gene TRBJ1-6; D is possibly TRBD1 (6 bases). Per the germline V gene, CDR1 is SGHRS and CDR2 is YFSETQ. Trimming took off 2 bases at V and 10 bases at J, with 10 bases between the two ends. The CDR3 has 13 amino acids. The DNA for the CDR3 is TGCGCCAGCAGCTTAGGCGGGGGCTCACCCCTCCACTTT. Protein: CASSLGGGSPLHF. The entire variable domain, with the rest obtained from reference TRBV5-1 and TRBJ1-6, is as follows: KAGVTQTPRYLIKTRGQQVTLSCSPISGHRSVSWYQQTPGQGLQFLFEYFSETQRNKGNFPGRFSGRQFSNSRSEMNVSTLELGDSALYLCASSLGGGSPLHFGNGTRLTVT.

The chain employs TRBV7-9 and TRBJ2-7, with 10 bases fitting TRBD1. This CDR3 has 15 amino acids. Germline V lookup: CDR1 SEHNR, CDR2 FQNEAQ (reference sequence). Trimming at V came to 6 bases and at J to 2 bases, leaving 7 bases not matched to a gene. In DNA form, the CDR3 reads TGTGCCAGCAGTTTTCGACAGGGGGCCACCTACGAGCAGTACTTC. This sequence encodes CASSFRQGATYEQYF.

This clone was recorded once. The gene calls are TRBV7-2 and TRBJ2-7; maybe TRBD1 (5 bases). The germline gives CDR1 SGHTA, CDR2 FQGNSA. V lost 1 base to trimming and J lost 3 bases, with 7 bases between them. The CDR3 consists of 13 residues. This chain's CDR3 is CASSLGQLYEQYF. CDR3 coding DNA: TGTGCCAGCAGCTTAGGACAGCTCTACGAGCAGTACTTC.

The chain carries TRBV27 and TRBJ2-5; unclear D gene. Germline assignment: CDR1 MNHEY and CDR2 SMNVEV (reference sequence). Between the trimmed V and J ends, which lost 5 bases and 4 bases, there was a span of 11 bases. The CDR3 sequence is 13 residues long. In nucleotides, the CDR3 is TGTGCCAGCAGTCCGAGAAGACTAGAGACCCAGTACTTC. Its protein product is CASSPRRLETQYF.

The chain is built from TRBV7-2 and TRBJ1-5; TRBD1 aligns across 8 bases. The CDR3 runs to 13 residues. V lost 9 bases to trimming and J lost 4 bases; unmatched junction nucleotides: 5. In germline, CDR1 is SGHTA, CDR2 FQGNSA. The CDR3 DNA sequence: TGTGCCAGTCGACAGGGGCGAAATCAGCCCCAGCATTTT. It yields the protein CASRQGRNQPQHF.

The rearrangement uses TRBV19 and TRBJ2-7; 8 positions match TRBD2. Per the germline V gene, CDR1 is LNHDA and CDR2 is SQIVND (reference sequence). V shed 3 bases and J 1 base; nucleotides not matched to a gene: 8. The CDR3 loop spans 16 amino acids. The CDR3 loop reads CASSIELAGLSYEQYF. In nucleotides, the CDR3 is TGTGCCAGTAGTATCGAGCTAGCGGGCTTATCCTACGAGCAGTACTTC.

This clone was seen a few times. The V and J genes are TRBV5-1 and TRBJ2-7; perhaps TRBD1 as D (6 bases). There are 14 residues in the CDR3. Trimming took off 5 bases at V and 4 bases at J, with 16 bases between the two ends. Germline loops: CDR1 SGHRS, CDR2 YFSETQ. The CDR3 sequence: CASRQQGSLYEQYF. The CDR3 region has the DNA TGCGCCAGCAGGCAACAGGGAAGCCTTTACGAGCAGTACTTC. Full variable domain (missing parts from reference TRBV5-1 and TRBJ2-7): KAGVTQTPRYLIKTRGQQVTLSCSPISGHRSVSWYQQTPGQGLQFLFEYFSETQRNKGNFPGRFSGRQFSNSRSEMNVSTLELGDSALYLCASRQQGSLYEQYFGPGTRLTVT.

This sequence joins TRBV12-3 or TRBV12-4 and TRBJ1-4; no reliable D call. The CDR3 has 13 residues. Trimming took off 1 base at V and 10 bases at J, with 10 bases between the two ends. This chain's CDR3 is CASSLGPGSKLFF. The CDR3 region has the DNA TGTGCCAGCAGTTTAGGCCCGGGATCAAAACTGTTTTTT.

The chain joins TRBV5-1 to TRBJ2-7, with 8 bases matching TRBD1. The length of the CDR3 is 16 residues. V trimming: 3 bases; J trimming: 1 base; junction bases outside the gene matches: 9. Germline CDR1 is SGHRS and CDR2 is YFSETQ. CDR3 protein: CASSSDPGQGSYEQYF. The CDR3 DNA follows: TGCGCCAGCAGCTCGGACCCCGGACAGGGATCCTACGAGCAGTACTTC. Looking up the rest from reference TRBV5-1 and TRBJ2-7 gives the full variable domain: KAGVTQTPRYLIKTRGQQVTLSCSPISGHRSVSWYQQTPGQGLQFLFEYFSETQRNKGNFPGRFSGRQFSNSRSEMNVSTLELGDSALYLCASSSDPGQGSYEQYFGPGTRLTVT.